The next 19 T cell receptor beta chains were all read from a single sample in a study of blood T cell repertoires in COVID-19. Sequenced by immunoSEQ multiplex PCR; TCRdb stores in-frame clones only, minus some. Altogether 160,000 or so clones are present, around 83% being singletons, with the ten largest covering 5% to 6%. Sequences were obtained from peripheral blood. Receptor source: a woman between 45 and 65 years old with COVID-19, enrolled during active disease.

Written as DNA, the CDR3 is TGTGCCTGGAGTGTAGGCCTACAGGGTTCCTACGAGCAGTACTTC. It is translated as CAWSVGLQGSYEQYF. J is TRBJ2-7 and V is TRBV30; D is perhaps TRBD1 (6 bases). The CDR3 consists of 15 residues. V lost 0 bases and J 1 base, leaving 13 bases between the germline ends. Germline loops: CDR1 GTSNPN, CDR2 SVGIG (reference sequence).

The J gene is TRBJ2-1, the V gene TRBV12-5; TRBD1 is a possible D gene (6 bases). Trimming removed 5 bases from V and 11 bases from J, with 10 bases in between. The CDR3 extends over 11 amino acids. Germline lookup yields CDR1 LGHNT and CDR2 FRNRAP. CDR3: CASGLGQKQFF. Written as DNA, the CDR3 is TGTGCTAGTGGTCTCGGACAGAAGCAGTTCTTC.

The rearrangement joins TRBV7-2 to TRBJ2-1; the match to TRBD2 covers 11 bases. Per germline, CDR1 SGHTA and CDR2 FQGNSA. J lost 4 bases, V lost 4 bases, and 12 bases had no gene match. This CDR3 has 18 residues. CDR3 residues: CASSSGSVGTSGYNEQFF. CDR3 nucleotide sequence: TGTGCCAGCAGCTCGGGATCGGTGGGGACTAGCGGTTACAATGAGCAGTTCTTC. Drawing the rest from reference TRBV7-2 and TRBJ2-1, the complete variable domain is GAGVSQSPSNKVTEKGKDVELRCDPISGHTALYWYRQSLGQGLEFLIYFQGNSAPDKSGLPSDRFSAERTGGSVSTLTIQRTQQEDSAVYLCASSSGSVGTSGYNEQFFGPGTRLTVL.

This rearrangement joins TRBV11-2 to TRBJ2-1; the D gene is possibly TRBD1 (6 bases). Deletions cut 5 bases from V and 6 bases from J, with 17 bases between. CDR1 SGHAT and CDR2 FQNNGV come from the germline V gene. The length of the CDR3 is 15 residues. The CDR3 sequence: CASSAQGIGGNEQFF. The CDR3 DNA is TGTGCCAGCAGCGCCCAGGGGATCGGAGGCAATGAGCAGTTCTTC. The full variable domain, its missing parts supplied by reference TRBV11-2 and TRBJ2-1, is EAGVAQSPRYKIIEKRQSVAFWCNPISGHATLYWYQQILGQGPKLLIQFQNNGVVDDSQLPKDRFSAERLKGVDSTLKIQPAKLEDSAVYLCASSAQGIGGNEQFFGPGTRLTVL.

This clone appeared once. The rearrangement links TRBV13 to TRBJ2-3; 7 nucleotides align to TRBD1. Looked up from germline, CDR1 is PRHDT and CDR2 is FYEKMQ (reference sequence). V was clipped by 5 bases and J by 10 bases; unmatched bases: 6. This CDR3 has 12 residues. This CDR3 is CASSVPGTAQYF. CDR3 DNA: TGTGCCAGCAGCGTGCCCGGGACAGCGCAGTATTTT.

The chain links TRBV3-1 (or the pseudogene TRBV3-2) to TRBJ1-1; tentatively, D is TRBD1 (5 bases). Germline values: CDR1 LGHDT, CDR2 YNNKEL (reference sequence). With 2 bases removed from V and 2 bases from J, the gap between germline ends came to 15 bases. CDR3 length: 16 residues. As DNA, the CDR3 is TGTGCCAGCAGCCAAACCCTGACAGAATTTAACACTGAAGCTTTCTTT. Translated: CASSQTLTEFNTEAFF.

The chain uses TRBV14 and TRBJ2-1; 12 bases align to TRBD2. The CDR3 runs to 17 residues. CDR1 and CDR2 (germline): SGHDN, FVKESK. V trimming: 2 bases; J trimming: 3 bases; junction bases outside the gene matches: 5. In DNA, the CDR3 is TGTGCCAGCAGCCAAAGACTAGCGGGGGCCTACTACAATGAGCAGTTCTTC. This encodes CASSQRLAGAYYNEQFF.

The chain links TRBV18 to TRBJ2-1; 10 bases agree with TRBD2. The J segment lost 7 bases and the V segment lost 2 bases, leaving 17 bases of the junction unmatched. Germline V gene sequence: CDR1 KGHSH, CDR2 LQKENI. This CDR3 has 19 amino acids. The DNA for the CDR3 is TGTGCCAGCTCACCATACGGGACAGGAGACGGACTAGCGGCAAATGAGCAGTTCTTC. It translates to CASSPYGTGDGLAANEQFF.

The J gene is TRBJ2-3, the V gene TRBV12-1; TRBD1, the table's D call, lacks a check against the DNA. TRBV12-1 has pseudogene status. The CDR3 is 15 residues long. CDR3 residues: CASSFQDRVSDTQYF. CDR3 DNA: TGTGCCAGCAGCTTTCAGGACAGGGTTTCGGATACGCAGTATTTT.

This clone was seen only a few times. The chain couples TRBV9 to TRBJ1-2; tentative D call: TRBD1 (5 bases). Germline CDR1 is SGDLS and CDR2 is YYNGEE. V lost 3 bases and J lost 4, with 13 bases in between. The CDR3 is 14 amino acids. CDR3 DNA sequence: TGTGCCAGCAGCGGAGCGACAGTTTCCTATGGCTACACCTTC. Translating it yields CASSGATVSYGYTF.

The chain joins TRBV12-5 to TRBJ2-7, with 8 bases that match TRBD2. Germline V gene sequence: CDR1 LGHNT, CDR2 FRNRAP. Trimming at V came to 4 bases and at J to 6 bases, leaving 8 bases not matched to a gene. The CDR3 extends over 14 amino acids. The CDR3 is CASGSRRGGSEQYF. DNA for the CDR3: TGTGCTAGTGGTTCCCGACGGGGGGGAAGCGAGCAGTACTTC.

The chain employs TRBV7-9 and TRBJ2-1, with D unclear. V was clipped by 5 bases and J by 10 bases, with 12 bases between them. The CDR3 extends over 12 amino acids. Germline lookup yields CDR1 SEHNR and CDR2 FQNEAQ (reference sequence). CDR3 in DNA: TGTGCCAGCAGCCCACCGAGTTGGGAGCAGTTCTTC. It specifies CASSPPSWEQFF.

The CDR3 here is CASSSHASSYEQYF. CDR3 bases: TGTGCCAGCAGCTCTCATGCGAGCTCCTACGAGCAGTACTTC. The chain couples TRBV7-2 to TRBJ2-7; D gene unclear. This CDR3 region has 14 residues. The V end was cut by 4 bases, the J end by 0 bases, with 10 bases between. CDR1 and CDR2 (germline): SGHTA, FQGNSA.

This rearrangement joins TRBV5-1 to TRBJ1-1; D gene ambiguous. The germline V gene encodes CDR1 SGHRS and CDR2 YFSETQ. The CDR3 sequence is 13 residues long. V was clipped by 0 bases and J by 6 bases, with 9 bases between them. CDR3 amino acids: CASSLVEWAEAFF. The CDR3 DNA reads as TGCGCCAGCAGCTTGGTGGAGTGGGCTGAAGCTTTCTTT.

V usage is TRBV19 and J usage is TRBJ1-1; tentatively, D is TRBD1 (5 bases). Germline CDR1 is LNHDA and CDR2 is SQIVND (reference sequence). V gave up 7 bases and J gave up 1 base, with 13 bases separating them. The CDR3 is 14 amino acids. The CDR3 DNA sequence: TGTGCCAGTACCCCCGGCACAGGGAACACTGAAGCTTTCTTT. It is translated as CASTPGTGNTEAFF.

V is TRBV30 and J is TRBJ1-2; TRBD1 is a possible D gene (5 bases). Trimming pared 7 bases from V and 7 bases from J, leaving 19 bases between. The CDR3 loop spans 13 amino acids. The germline V gene encodes CDR1 GTSNPN and CDR2 SVGIG (reference sequence). DNA of the CDR3: TGTGCCTCGGGTCGGCAGGGACTCTCTGGCTACACCTTC. Translated: CASGRQGLSGYTF.

This clone came up many times. The rearrangement joins TRBV6-5 to TRBJ1-1; the D gene is possibly TRBD1 (6 bases). The CDR3 totals 15 residues. Trimming left V 0 bases short and J 6 bases short, with 14 bases between. Germline V CDR1 and CDR2: MNHEY, SVGAGI. The CDR3 nucleotides read TGTGCCAGCAGTTACTCCGGCTCACAGGGTGCTGAAGCTTTCTTT. The encoded protein is CASSYSGSQGAEAFF.

This clone was seen more than once but under ten times. The chain carries TRBV6-5 and TRBJ1-2; weak D call: TRBD1 (6 bases). This CDR3 region has 13 residues. V lost 7 bases to trimming and J lost 4 bases, with 13 bases between them. Per the germline V gene, CDR1 is MNHEY and CDR2 is SVGAGI. The CDR3 DNA sequence: TGTGCCAGCAAGACCGGGACACTCTATGGCTACACCTTC. This sequence encodes CASKTGTLYGYTF.

This chain joins TRBV18 and TRBJ1-2, with a weak D call TRBD1 (5 bases). Germline assignment: CDR1 KGHSH and CDR2 LQKENI. Trimming took off 4 bases at V and 0 bases at J, with 12 bases between the two ends. CDR3 length: 15 amino acids. The CDR3 here is CASSLYQGPNYGYTF. CDR3 DNA: TGTGCCAGCTCACTTTATCAGGGCCCTAACTATGGCTACACCTTC. The variable domain in full, with the rest retrieved from reference TRBV18 and TRBJ1-2, is NAGVMQNPRHLVRRRGQEARLRCSPMKGHSHVYWYRQLPEEGLKFMVYLQKENIIDESGMPKERFSAEFPKEGPSILRIQQVVRGDSAAYFCASSLYQGPNYGYTFGSGTRLTVV.